Listed here are 14 T cell receptor beta chains from one sample, sequenced in a study of blood T cell repertoires in COVID-19 (TCRdb year 2020). Receptors were amplified or captured by the immunoSEQ multiplex PCR assay. The source is immuneACCESS, and TCRdb retained only in-frame sequences with V and J called. Part of the clones is not carried over; for the studies checked, unresolved V genes explain less than half of this, and the remainder is unexplained. The sample contains under 110,000 clones, 71% of them found a single time. The ten largest make up 0.9% of the sample. Sequencing used peripheral blood. The source of these receptors is a human donor with acute or convalescent COVID-19. The donor label of this sample is uncertain.

This clone appeared once. This chain links TRBV10-2 with TRBJ1-2, with no clear D. Germline values: CDR1 WSHSY, CDR2 SAAADI. V shed 7 bases and J shed 9 bases, with 15 bases lying between them. The length of the CDR3 is 12 residues. This CDR3 is CASIGRKRSYTF. The CDR3 DNA sequence: TGCGCCAGCATAGGCAGAAAGAGGAGCTACACCTTC.

This clone was detected once. This chain connects TRBV5-1 to TRBJ2-6; TRBD2 might be the D (7 bases). Germline values: CDR1 SGHRS, CDR2 YFSETQ. This CDR3 is 19 amino acids long. The V and J ends lost 0 bases and 0 bases respectively, with 16 bases between them. CDR3: CASSLAAGAPHSGANVLTF. DNA for the CDR3: TGCGCCAGCAGCTTGGCCGCGGGGGCTCCCCACTCTGGGGCCAACGTCCTGACTTTC.

The CDR3 bases are TGTGCCAGCAGCTTACGGCTAGCGGGGGGGCCTGGGTTGGCGCAGTATTTT. The encoded protein is CASSLRLAGGPGLAQYF. The J gene is TRBJ2-3, the V gene TRBV13; TRBD2 matches at 12 bases. This CDR3 has 17 amino acids. Germline lookup yields CDR1 PRHDT and CDR2 FYEKMQ (reference sequence). V lost 2 bases, J lost 10 bases, and 13 bases stayed unmatched.

In this sample, this clone turned up once. The rearrangement joins TRBV5-6 to TRBJ2-5; maybe TRBD1 (6 bases). CDR1 and CDR2 from the germline V gene are SGHDT and YYEEEE. The CDR3 is 13 amino acids. V shed 4 bases and J shed 5 bases, with 12 bases lying between them. CDR3 sequence (DNA): TGTGCCAGCAGCATCAGGGGCCGGGAGACCCAGTACTTC. It is translated as CASSIRGRETQYF. The whole variable domain, filled in from reference TRBV5-6 and TRBJ2-5, reads DAGVTQSPTHLIKTRGQQVTLRCSPKSGHDTVSWYQQALGQGPQFIFQYYEEEERQRGNFPDRFSGHQFPNYSSELNVNALLLGDSALYLCASSIRGRETQYFGPGTRLLVL.

This chain uses TRBV7-8 with TRBJ2-3; D perhaps matches TRBD1 (5 bases). Germline values: CDR1 SGHVS, CDR2 FQNEAQ. Trimming removed 0 bases from V and 1 base from J, with 11 bases in between. The CDR3 covers 16 residues. CDR3 in DNA: TGTGCCAGCAGCTTAGCGGGCAGCAGGGGCACAGATACGCAGTATTTT. Its protein product is CASSLAGSRGTDTQYF.

The chain joins TRBV2 to TRBJ1-5; maybe TRBD1 (5 bases). Deletions cut 5 bases from V and 6 bases from J, with 8 bases between. Germline V gene data show CDR1 as SNHLY and CDR2 as FYNNEI. The CDR3 is 12 amino acids. The CDR3 nucleotides read TGTGCCAGCAGTTACAGGTTTCAGCCCCAGCATTTT. Its protein is CASSYRFQPQHF. The whole variable domain, filled in from reference TRBV2 and TRBJ1-5, reads EPEVTQTPSHQVTQMGQEVILRCVPISNHLYFYWYRQILGQKVEFLVSFYNNEISEKSEIFDDQFSVERPDGSNFTLKIRSTKLEDSAMYFCASSYRFQPQHFGDGTRLSIL.

The chain uses TRBV10-3 and TRBJ2-3, with 8 bases matching TRBD2. The J segment lost 2 bases and the V segment lost 0 bases, leaving 4 bases of the junction unmatched. The CDR3 has 16 amino acids. Germline V gene sequence: CDR1 ENHRY, CDR2 SYGVKD. Here the CDR3 reads CAISESRGGYTDTQYF. The DNA of the CDR3 is TGTGCCATCAGTGAGTCCCGGGGGGGATACACAGATACGCAGTATTTT.

This rearrangement joins TRBV3-1 (or the pseudogene TRBV3-2) to TRBJ2-3; 8 bases align to TRBD2. Per the germline V gene, CDR1 is LGHDT and CDR2 is YNNKEL (reference sequence). CDR3 length: 18 residues. With 0 bases clipped from V and 1 base from J, the junction kept 9 bases outside the gene matches. CDR3 amino acids: CASSQEGVRGGGTDTQYF. Here the CDR3 DNA reads TGTGCCAGCAGCCAAGAAGGGGTCCGGGGGGGTGGCACAGATACGCAGTATTTT.

This chain uses TRBV10-3 with TRBJ1-4; D not resolved. V lost 3 bases and J 3 bases, leaving 5 bases between the germline ends. In germline, CDR1 is ENHRY, CDR2 SYGVKD. The CDR3 runs to 13 residues. The chain's CDR3 is CAISDRANEKLFF. The CDR3 region has the DNA TGTGCCATCAGTGATCGGGCTAATGAAAAACTGTTTTTT.

The rearrangement links TRBV4-1 to TRBJ2-7; D may be TRBD2 (6 bases). V lost 1 base to trimming and J lost 8 bases, with 12 bases between them. There are 13 residues in the CDR3. Per the germline V gene, CDR1 is MGHRA and CDR2 is YSYEKL. In DNA, the CDR3 is TGCGCCAGCAGCCAAGGGGAGGCCGACCAGCAGTACTTC. Translation gives CASSQGEADQQYF.

The chain recombines TRBV30 with TRBJ2-7; possibly TRBD1 for D (6 bases). This CDR3 comprises 12 residues. V dropped 2 bases and J dropped 4 bases, with 9 bases sitting between them. Germline V gives CDR1 GTSNPN, CDR2 SVGIG (reference sequence). DNA of the CDR3: TGTGCCTGGAGTCTCGACAGGTACGAGCAGTACTTC. Amino acids: CAWSLDRYEQYF.

The sample holds a few counts of this clone. The rearrangement links TRBV5-5 to TRBJ2-2; D uncertain. This CDR3 region has 16 residues. The germline V gene encodes CDR1 SGHKS and CDR2 YYEKEE (reference sequence). The germline V and J ends were trimmed by 0 bases and 1 base, with 10 bases remaining between them. The CDR3 protein is CASSLVVLRNTGELFF. The CDR3 coding sequence is TGTGCCAGCAGCTTGGTGGTTCTGCGGAACACCGGGGAGCTGTTTTTT.

The chain uses TRBV19 and TRBJ1-5; the match to TRBD1 covers 11 bases. The CDR3 totals 16 residues. Germline V lookup: CDR1 LNHDA, CDR2 SQIVND (reference sequence). Trimming took 5 bases from V and 5 from J; bases not matched to a gene: 8. The CDR3 DNA follows: TGTGCCAGTAGTGATAATGGACAGGGGGCCTATCAGCCCCAGCATTTT. Protein sequence: CASSDNGQGAYQPQHF.

J is TRBJ2-3 and V is TRBV19, with D unresolved. The V gene lost 9 bases and the J gene lost 3 bases, with 13 bases spanning the gap. Germline values: CDR1 LNHDA, CDR2 SQIVND (reference sequence). CDR3 length: 13 amino acids. In nucleotides, the CDR3 is TGTGCCAGCCGCAGGCTTTGGACAGATACGCAGTATTTT. The encoded protein is CASRRLWTDTQYF.